The 18 T cell receptor beta chains given below trace back to one sample, sequenced in a study of blood T cell repertoires in COVID-19. Only in-frame clones appear in the TCRdb table, and some are missing; sequencing was by immunoSEQ multiplex PCR. The repertoire holds roughly 200,000 clones, with about 88% as singletons. The sequenced material came from PBMCs or T cells enriched from blood (not recorded which). These receptors originate from a woman aged 30 to 39 who had been exposed to COVID-19.

The chain links TRBV2 to TRBJ1-6; tentative D call: TRBD1 (5 bases). Deletions cut 7 bases from V and 7 bases from J, with 20 bases between. Germline lookup yields CDR1 SNHLY and CDR2 FYNNEI. This CDR3 comprises 16 residues. The CDR3 DNA follows: TGTGCCAGCACATACAACTCCGGACATAGAAATTCACCCCTCCACTTT. Residues: CASTYNSGHRNSPLHF.

This clone was seen just once. This chain connects TRBV11-2 to TRBJ1-2, with TRBD1 matching 9 bases. There are 16 residues in the CDR3. The V and J ends lost 5 bases and 4 bases, in that order; junction bases with no gene match: 11. The germline CDR1 and CDR2 sequences are SGHAT and FQNNGV. CDR3 DNA sequence: TGTGCCAGCAGCCGGAGGGCCGGGACAGGGTCCTATGGCTACACCTTC. Residues: CASSRRAGTGSYGYTF.

The chain joins TRBV2 to TRBJ2-5; 12 bases fit TRBD2. Germline V lookup: CDR1 SNHLY, CDR2 FYNNEI. This CDR3 is built from 16 residues. Losses at the gene ends were 5 bases for V and 5 bases for J; bases not matched to a gene: 9. CDR3 region: CASSSGLAGGLETQYF. In DNA, the CDR3 is TGTGCCAGCAGTTCGGGGCTAGCGGGGGGGCTGGAGACCCAGTACTTC.

The V call is TRBV10-3, the J call TRBJ2-7; 12 bases agree with TRBD2. In germline, CDR1 is ENHRY, CDR2 SYGVKD. The CDR3 contains 15 residues. V lost 2 bases, J lost 3 bases, and 2 bases stayed unmatched. This CDR3 reads CAISETSGGFYEQYF. DNA of the CDR3: TGTGCCATCAGTGAGACTAGCGGGGGGTTCTACGAGCAGTACTTC.

The V and J genes are TRBV11-2 and TRBJ1-4; D is possibly TRBD1 (6 bases). This CDR3 is built from 16 residues. CDR1 is SGHAT, CDR2 FQNNGV, per germline. The germline V and J ends were trimmed by 5 bases and 7 bases, with 20 bases remaining between them. Here the CDR3 reads CASSPRGAGKREKLFF. CDR3 DNA sequence: TGTGCCAGCAGCCCCCGGGGGGCAGGGAAGCGTGAAAAACTGTTTTTT.

V is TRBV18 and J is TRBJ2-7, with 9 bases lining up with TRBD1. Germline V gene sequence: CDR1 KGHSH, CDR2 LQKENI. The length of the CDR3 is 16 residues. Trimming at V came to 3 bases and at J to 6 bases, leaving 12 bases not matched to a gene. CDR3 DNA: TGTGCCAGCTCACCGGGACAGGGTAATGTTAGGCGCGAGCAGTACTTC. Encoded protein: CASSPGQGNVRREQYF.

The chain carries TRBV11-2 and TRBJ2-3, with TRBD1 matching 8 bases. The CDR3 loop spans 14 amino acids. Germline V CDR1 and CDR2: SGHAT, FQNNGV. After removal of 5 bases from V and 3 bases from J, the junction contained 4 bases not matched to a gene. CDR3 sequence (DNA): TGTGCCAGCAGCCCGTGGACAGGGACAGATACGCAGTATTTT. As protein: CASSPWTGTDTQYF.

The chain couples TRBV11-2 to TRBJ1-6; possible D gene TRBD1, 6 bases. This CDR3 comprises 14 residues. The germline V gene has CDR1 SGHAT and CDR2 FQNNGV. The V and J ends lost 5 bases and 4 bases respectively, with 9 bases between them. The CDR3 region is CASSEGQYNSPLHF. The CDR3 nucleotides are TGTGCCAGCAGCGAAGGACAGTATAATTCACCCCTCCACTTT.

The chain has TRBV3-1 (or the pseudogene TRBV3-2) and TRBJ2-3; D perhaps matches TRBD1 (5 bases). The germline CDR1 and CDR2 sequences are LGHDT and YNNKEL (reference sequence). This CDR3 spans 13 amino acids. Between the trimmed V and J ends, which lost 2 bases and 5 bases, there was a span of 8 bases. The CDR3: CASSQRQIDTQYF. CDR3 in DNA: TGTGCCAGCAGCCAACGACAGATAGATACGCAGTATTTT.

The J gene is TRBJ1-6, the V gene TRBV3-1 (or the pseudogene TRBV3-2); TRBD1 agrees at 8 bases. The CDR3 sequence is 14 residues long. The germline gives CDR1 LGHDT, CDR2 YNNKEL (reference sequence). Trimming took 3 bases from V and 7 from J; bases not matched to a gene: 2. CDR3 bases: TGTGCCAGCAGCCAGGGACAGGTAAATTCACCCCTCCACTTT. Amino acids: CASSQGQVNSPLHF.

The V and J genes are TRBV3-1 (or the pseudogene TRBV3-2) and TRBJ1-6; tentative D call: TRBD1 (6 bases). Trimming stripped 7 bases from V and 7 bases from J, with 14 bases between. CDR3 length equals 14 residues. CDR1 is LGHDT, CDR2 YNNKEL, per germline (reference sequence). This CDR3 is CASTLSRGNSPLHF. The CDR3 DNA is TGTGCCAGCACCCTTAGCAGGGGAAATTCACCCCTCCACTTT.

The V and J genes are TRBV19 and TRBJ1-4; 8 positions match TRBD1. The V gene end was trimmed by 4 bases and the J gene end by 4 bases; junction bases not matched to a gene: 8. CDR1 and CDR2 (germline): LNHDA, SQIVND (reference sequence). The CDR3 consists of 16 residues. For the CDR3, the DNA is TGTGCCAGTAGTACCCTTGGGACAGGTCTTAATGAAAAACTGTTTTTT. Translating it yields CASSTLGTGLNEKLFF. Drawing the rest from reference TRBV19 and TRBJ1-4, the complete variable domain is DGGITQSPKYLFRKEGQNVTLSCEQNLNHDAMYWYRQDPGQGLRLIYYSQIVNDFQKGDIAEGYSVSREKKESFPLTVTSAQKNPTAFYLCASSTLGTGLNEKLFFGSGTQLSVL.

This rearrangement joins TRBV6-5 to TRBJ1-5, with D possibly being TRBD1 (5 bases). The V end was cut by 6 bases, the J end by 4 bases, with 16 bases between. CDR1 is MNHEY, CDR2 SVGAGI, per germline. This CDR3 region has 15 residues. The CDR3 here is CASSATGGRNQPQHF. For the CDR3, the DNA is TGTGCCAGCAGCGCCACCGGGGGGAGGAATCAGCCCCAGCATTTT.

The chain recombines TRBV29-1 with TRBJ1-2; no clear D gene. V was clipped by 4 bases and J by 8 bases, with 20 bases between them. The CDR3 runs 14 residues. CDR1 is SQVTM, CDR2 ANQGSEA, per germline. The CDR3 bases are TGCAGCGTTGTCCCCCCTCGCCTAAGCGGAGGCTACACCTTC. Protein product: CSVVPPRLSGGYTF.

The J gene is TRBJ1-3, the V gene TRBV9; perhaps TRBD1 as D (5 bases). CDR1 is SGDLS and CDR2 is YYNGEE in the germline V gene. The germline V and J ends were trimmed by 0 bases and 4 bases, with 8 bases remaining between them. This CDR3 has 14 residues. The CDR3 DNA sequence: TGTGCCAGCAGCGTAGAAGGGGAAGGAAACACCATATATTTT. Protein: CASSVEGEGNTIYF.

The chain recombines TRBV19 with TRBJ1-5; 7 nucleotides match TRBD1. J was trimmed by 7 bases and V by 7 bases; bases with no gene match: 7. Looked up from germline, CDR1 is LNHDA and CDR2 is SQIVND (reference sequence). CDR3 length: 13 residues. The CDR3 spells CASTDRVWQPQHF. CDR3 coding DNA: TGTGCCAGTACCGACAGGGTGTGGCAGCCCCAGCATTTT.

The chain combines TRBV3-1 (or the pseudogene TRBV3-2) with TRBJ1-2, with 7 nucleotides matching TRBD1. Germline values: CDR1 LGHDT, CDR2 YNNKEL (reference sequence). V shed 2 bases and J 2 bases; nucleotides not matched to a gene: 5. This CDR3 is 15 amino acids long. The CDR3 region is CASSQSTGANYGYTF. In DNA, the CDR3 is TGTGCCAGCAGCCAATCCACAGGGGCCAACTATGGCTACACCTTC.

This chain uses TRBV30 with TRBJ1-5; 8 nucleotides align to TRBD1. The germline V gene encodes CDR1 GTSNPN and CDR2 SVGIG (reference sequence). CDR3 length: 14 residues. V shed 2 bases, J shed 8 bases, and the junction held 8 bases outside the gene matches. CDR3 region: CAWSRRTGREPQHF. In DNA, the CDR3 is TGTGCCTGGAGTCGTAGGACAGGGAGGGAGCCCCAGCATTTT. Together with reference TRBV30 and TRBJ1-5, the CDR3 gives the full variable domain: SQTIHQWPATLVQPVGSPLSLECTVEGTSNPNLYWYRQAAGRGLQLLFYSVGIGQISSEVPQNLSASRPQDRQFILSSKKLLLSDSGFYLCAWSRRTGREPQHFGDGTRLSIL.